This TCR beta chain was sequenced during a study of blood T cell repertoires in COVID-19. Using immunoSEQ multiplex PCR, the repertoire was profiled, and TCRdb retains in-frame clones only, with some absent. The sample has around 180,000 clones; 79% are singletons. Trimming stripped 6 bases from V and 0 bases from J, with 6 bases between. Germline CDR1 is MNHNY and CDR2 is SVGAGI (reference sequence). The CDR3 has 13 residues. This chain connects TRBV6-6 to TRBJ1-3; D ambiguous. The clonotype comes from a man in his fifties or sixties with active or convalescent COVID-19. The sample comprised peripheral blood. The CDR3 loop is CASRESSGNTIYF. The DNA of the CDR3 is TGTGCCAGCAGGGAGAGCTCTGGAAACACCATATATTTT.